This T cell receptor (beta chain) was identified during a study of T cell responses to AZD1222 COVID-19 vaccine. Study results and limitations: Reportedly, nearly half of unique spike TCRs recognized epitopes outside B.1.351/B.1.1.7 mutations. Among the donors, most were white British and more were female, and clonal diversity was possibly underestimated.

Here immunoSEQ multiplex PCR was the method, and the copy in TCRdb shows in-frame clones only, minus some. The data show roughly 75,000 clones, roughly 84% seen once. For this clone: Its cognate antigen is unknown.

V shed 1 base and J 10 bases; nucleotides not matched to a gene: 4. The CDR3 runs to 15 residues. CDR1 and CDR2 from the germline V gene are LGHNA and YNFKEQ. The chain employs TRBV4-2 and TRBJ1-6; 10 bases align to TRBD1. Sequenced material: peripheral blood, taken 28 days after the second AZD1222 dose. The receptor was isolated from an adult who received the AZD1222 COVID-19 vaccine. CDR3 in amino acids: CASSQGGQGRSPLHF. The DNA of the CDR3 is TGTGCCAGCAGCCAAGGGGGACAGGGGCGGTCACCCCTCCACTTT.